The present TCR beta chain was sequenced within a study of T cell changes during pregnancy in multiple sclerosis. The germline V gene has CDR1 MGHRA and CDR2 YSYEKL. The CDR3 is 15 residues long. Unmatched junction bases numbered 7, after V lost 2 bases and J lost 5 bases. Generated by immunoSEQ multiplex PCR, the TCRdb table keeps only in-frame clones and is missing some. The sample lists approximately 83,000 clones, about 94% occurring once. The chain uses TRBV4-1 and TRBJ2-7; 9 positions agree with TRBD1. The source of this sequence is a female donor with multiple sclerosis, enrolled in a pregnancy study. The sequencing used peripheral blood, collected in the third trimester of pregnancy. In DNA, the CDR3 is TGCGCCAGCAGCCAACAGGGACAGGGTTTCAACGAGCAGTACTTC. Its protein product is CASSQQGQGFNEQYF.